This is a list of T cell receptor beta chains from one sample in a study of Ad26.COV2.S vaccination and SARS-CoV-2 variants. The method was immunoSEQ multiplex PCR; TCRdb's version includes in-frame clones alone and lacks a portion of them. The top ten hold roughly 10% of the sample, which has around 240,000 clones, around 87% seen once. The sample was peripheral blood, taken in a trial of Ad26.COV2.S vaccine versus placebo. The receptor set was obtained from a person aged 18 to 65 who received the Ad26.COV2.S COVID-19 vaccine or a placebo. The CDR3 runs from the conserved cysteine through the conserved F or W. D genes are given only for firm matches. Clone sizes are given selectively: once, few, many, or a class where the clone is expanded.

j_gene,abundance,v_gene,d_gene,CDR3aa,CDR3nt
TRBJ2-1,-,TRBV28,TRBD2,CASSLLRLAGDGNEQFF,TGTGCCAGCAGTTTACTTCGACTAGCGGGAGACGGCAATGAGCAGTTCTTC
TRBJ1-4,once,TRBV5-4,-,CASSLVVGEKLFF,TGTGCCAGCAGCTTGGTAGTAGGCGAAAAACTGTTTTTT
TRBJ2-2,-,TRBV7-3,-,CASSLTGVTGELFF,TGTGCCAGCAGCTTAACAGGGGTCACCGGGGAGCTGTTTTTT
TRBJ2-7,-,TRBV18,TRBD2,CASSPLPLLAGGPGEQYF,TGTGCCAGCTCACCCTTACCTCTTCTAGCGGGAGGGCCGGGGGAGCAGTACTTC
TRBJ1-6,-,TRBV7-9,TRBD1,CASSSDRDSPLHF,TGTGCCAGCAGCTCGGACAGGGACTCACCCCTCCACTTT
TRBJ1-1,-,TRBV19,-,CASSPPGRGDTEAFF,TGTGCCAGTAGTCCCCCCGGACGGGGGGACACTGAAGCTTTCTTT
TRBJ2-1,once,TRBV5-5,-,CASSLLIPREQFF,TGTGCCAGCAGCTTGCTTATCCCGAGGGAGCAGTTCTTC
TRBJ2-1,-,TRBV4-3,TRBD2,CASSQGPSGRFNEQFF,TGCGCCAGCAGCCAAGGGCCCAGCGGGAGATTCAATGAGCAGTTCTTC
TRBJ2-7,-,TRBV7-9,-,CASSPGPYEQYF,TGTGCCAGCAGCCCGGGGCCCTACGAGCAGTACTTC
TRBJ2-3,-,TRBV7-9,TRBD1,CASSSDRGRTDTQYF,TGTGCCAGCAGCTCAGACAGGGGGAGGACAGATACGCAGTATTTT
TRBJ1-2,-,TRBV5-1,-,CASSSGETDPRDGYTF,TGCGCCAGCAGCTCGGGAGAGACCGACCCTAGAGATGGCTACACCTTC
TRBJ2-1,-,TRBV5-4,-,CASSLNSGEQFF,TGTGCCAGCAGCTTGAACTCAGGGGAGCAGTTCTTC
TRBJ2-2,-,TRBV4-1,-,CASSRAANTGELFF,TGCGCCAGCAGCCGTGCAGCGAACACCGGGGAGCTGTTTTTT
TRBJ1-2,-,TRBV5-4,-,CASTLPGIYGYTF,TGTGCCAGCACCCTACCGGGGATCTATGGCTACACCTTC
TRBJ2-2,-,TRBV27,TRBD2,CASSLLAGGLGTGELFF,TGTGCCAGCAGTTTACTAGCGGGAGGATTGGGCACCGGGGAGCTGTTTTTT
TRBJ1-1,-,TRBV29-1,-,CSVLVNTEAFF,TGCAGCGTTCTAGTTAATACTGAAGCTTTCTTT
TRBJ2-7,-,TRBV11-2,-,CASSPVGPGPYEQYF,TGTGCCAGCAGCCCCGTGGGCCCCGGACCCTACGAGCAGTACTTC